Described below is a single TCR beta chain sequence and its context. With 0 bases clipped from V and 9 bases from J, the junction kept 8 bases outside the gene matches. The CDR3 spans 17 residues. Germline CDR1 reads MNHEY; CDR2 reads SVGEGT. The entry originates in a study of blood T cell repertoires in COVID-19. The authors' processing: Estimated nucleated cell counts came from reference gene primer amplification. Repertoires were generated with immunoSEQ multiplex PCR, while TCRdb's copy carries only in-frame clones and drops some. The DNA was the basis for D and trimming; V, J and clone size are from that table. Seen here are approximately 74,000 clones, 80% to 90% observed once, and the top ten hold 4.8%.

Specimen: peripheral blood. This clonotype was obtained from a woman older than 75 with active or convalescent COVID-19. The V and J genes are TRBV6-2 or TRBV6-3 and TRBJ2-1, with TRBD2 matching 13 bases. CDR3 amino acids: CASSYSRTSGGFREQFF. CDR3 sequence (DNA): TGTGCCAGCAGTTACTCCAGGACTAGCGGGGGCTTTCGTGAGCAGTTCTTC.